This is a list of T cell receptor beta chains from one sample in a study of early T cells in non-severe SARS-CoV-2 infection. TCRdb ran MiXCR on the 5' RACE reads and lists one entry per CDR3 protein. Of 20,000 to 25,000 distinct CDR3 sequences listed, around 5% are singletons. The material sequenced was whole blood, taken at baseline. The source of these receptors is an adult who was a healthcare worker with PCR-confirmed SARS-CoV-2 infection or an uninfected control (not recorded which). Both conserved end residues are part of each CDR3. A D gene is named only where the DNA matches it firmly. The listing skips clone size in some rows; elsewhere it reads once, few, many or a size class.

abundance: many
j_gene: TRBJ2-3
v_gene: TRBV6-5
d_gene: .
CDR3nt: TGTGCCAGCAGCCCGCGGGCAGGGGGCACAGATACGCAGTATTTT
CDR3aa: CASSPRAGGTDTQYF

abundance: few
j_gene: TRBJ1-5
v_gene: TRBV24-1
d_gene: .
CDR3nt: TGTGCCACCCATGACGGGGACATTTTTCAGCCCCAGCATTTT
CDR3aa: CATHDGDIFQPQHF

abundance: many
j_gene: TRBJ2-7
v_gene: TRBV5-6
d_gene: .
CDR3nt: TGTGCCAGCAGCTCCCCCAGCGAAACCCACGAGCAGTACTTC
CDR3aa: CASSSPSETHEQYF

abundance: .
j_gene: TRBJ2-6
v_gene: TRBV10-3
d_gene: TRBD1
CDR3nt: TGTGCCATCAGTGCGTGGACAGGGGGCCAGGGGCCTGGGGCCAACGTCCTGACTTTC
CDR3aa: CAISAWTGGQGPGANVLTF

abundance: few
j_gene: TRBJ2-7
v_gene: TRBV5-1
d_gene: .
CDR3nt: TGCGCCAGCAGCTTGGGGGGCAGCATTAGCGCCTACGAGCAGTACTTC
CDR3aa: CASSLGGSISAYEQYF

abundance: .
j_gene: TRBJ2-2
v_gene: TRBV5-1
d_gene: .
CDR3nt: TGCGCCAGCAGCTCAACGGGGGGCAGCACCGGGGAGCTGTTTTTT
CDR3aa: CASSSTGGSTGELFF

abundance: few
j_gene: TRBJ2-3
v_gene: TRBV9
d_gene: TRBD2
CDR3nt: TGTGCCAGCAGCGTAGTCCCCGGGGGGGGCACAGATACGCAGTATTTT
CDR3aa: CASSVVPGGGTDTQYF

abundance: many
j_gene: TRBJ2-2
v_gene: TRBV4-1
d_gene: .
CDR3nt: TGCGCCAGCAGCCAAGTGGGCACCGGGGAGCTGTTTTTT
CDR3aa: CASSQVGTGELFF

abundance: many
j_gene: TRBJ2-3
v_gene: TRBV12-3/TRBV12-4
d_gene: .
CDR3nt: TGTGCCAGCTGGGTAGCAAGCACAGATACGCAGTATTTT
CDR3aa: CASWVASTDTQYF

abundance: .
j_gene: TRBJ2-3
v_gene: TRBV3-1
d_gene: TRBD2
CDR3nt: TGTGCCAGCAGCAAAATAGCGGGGAGTTCAACAGATACGCAGTATTTT
CDR3aa: CASSKIAGSSTDTQYF

abundance: few
j_gene: TRBJ2-5
v_gene: TRBV7-2
d_gene: .
CDR3nt: TGTGCCAGCAGCTTAGGGCATCAAGAGACCCAGTACTTC
CDR3aa: CASSLGHQETQYF

abundance: few
j_gene: TRBJ2-5
v_gene: TRBV7-6
d_gene: .
CDR3nt: TGTGCCAGCAGCTTCACAATGGGGACCCAGTACTTC
CDR3aa: CASSFTMGTQYF

abundance: few
j_gene: TRBJ2-1
v_gene: TRBV11-2
d_gene: TRBD2
CDR3nt: TGTGCCAGCAGCTTATTGGGAGGGGCGACCTACAATGAGCAGTTCTTC
CDR3aa: CASSLLGGATYNEQFF

abundance: medium-sized
j_gene: TRBJ1-1
v_gene: TRBV20-1
d_gene: .
CDR3nt: TGCAGTGCTAGGGTCCCTGGAGGGAACACTGAAGCTTTCTTT
CDR3aa: CSARVPGGNTEAFF

abundance: .
j_gene: TRBJ1-3
v_gene: TRBV6-5
d_gene: .
CDR3nt: TGTGCCAGCAGTTACTCTCAGGGAAACACCATATATTTT
CDR3aa: CASSYSQGNTIYF

abundance: few
j_gene: TRBJ2-1
v_gene: TRBV7-2
d_gene: .
CDR3nt: TGTGCCAGCAGCTTCCGGGGCGAACCTTACAATGAGCAGTTCTTC
CDR3aa: CASSFRGEPYNEQFF

abundance: many
j_gene: TRBJ1-3
v_gene: TRBV7-2
d_gene: .
CDR3nt: TGTGCCAGCAGCTTAAACGGGCCTGGAAACACCATATATTTT
CDR3aa: CASSLNGPGNTIYF

abundance: many
j_gene: TRBJ2-5
v_gene: TRBV7-3
d_gene: .
CDR3nt: TGTGCCAGCAGCACCGGCCCCTGGGAGACCCAGTACTTC
CDR3aa: CASSTGPWETQYF

abundance: .
j_gene: TRBJ2-2
v_gene: TRBV12-3/TRBV12-4
d_gene: .
CDR3nt: TGTGCCAGCAGTCCCTACTCGAACACCGGGGAGCTGTTTTTT
CDR3aa: CASSPYSNTGELFF

abundance: .
j_gene: TRBJ2-5
v_gene: TRBV11-2
d_gene: .
CDR3nt: TGTGCCAGCAGCTTAGTACACCAAGAGACCCAGTACTTC
CDR3aa: CASSLVHQETQYF

abundance: .
j_gene: TRBJ1-4
v_gene: TRBV7-2
d_gene: .
CDR3nt: TGTGCCAGCACCCCGTGGGGTGTCGAAAAACTGTTTTTT
CDR3aa: CASTPWGVEKLFF

abundance: few
j_gene: TRBJ2-3
v_gene: TRBV10-2
d_gene: .
CDR3nt: TGCGCCAGCAGTGAGTTAGGGGACCAGGGAGATACGCAGTATTTT
CDR3aa: CASSELGDQGDTQYF

abundance: .
j_gene: TRBJ1-3
v_gene: TRBV5-4
d_gene: .
CDR3nt: TGTGCCAGCAGCTTGGACCAGGGAAACACCATATATTTT
CDR3aa: CASSLDQGNTIYF

abundance: few
j_gene: TRBJ2-1
v_gene: TRBV4-3
d_gene: TRBD2
CDR3nt: TGCGCCAGCAGCCAAGATGGCAGAGGACTAGCGGGGTACAATGAGCAGTTCTTC
CDR3aa: CASSQDGRGLAGYNEQFF

abundance: few
j_gene: TRBJ2-2
v_gene: TRBV15
d_gene: .
CDR3nt: TGTGCCACCAGCAAAGTATGGGCGAACACCGGGGAGCTGTTTTTT
CDR3aa: CATSKVWANTGELFF

abundance: many
j_gene: TRBJ2-2
v_gene: TRBV27
d_gene: .
CDR3nt: TGTGCCAGCAGTTTATCGGTCAACACCGGGGAGCTGTTTTTT
CDR3aa: CASSLSVNTGELFF

abundance: .
j_gene: TRBJ2-3
v_gene: TRBV7-3
d_gene: .
CDR3nt: TGTGCCAGCAGCTCGGACACGGCTAGCACAGATACGCAGTATTTT
CDR3aa: CASSSDTASTDTQYF

abundance: once
j_gene: TRBJ1-2
v_gene: TRBV4-3
d_gene: TRBD1
CDR3nt: TGCGCCAGCAGCCAATCCCGGCAGGGGGACTTGGGCTACACCTTC
CDR3aa: CASSQSRQGDLGYTF

abundance: many
j_gene: TRBJ2-7
v_gene: TRBV6-6
d_gene: TRBD1
CDR3nt: TGTGCCAGCAGTTACTCCGGGACAGCCTTATCCTACGAGCAGTACTTC
CDR3aa: CASSYSGTALSYEQYF

abundance: few
j_gene: TRBJ2-3
v_gene: TRBV24-1
d_gene: TRBD2
CDR3nt: TGTGCCACCAGTGATCGGGAGGGGCCCTCAGATACGCAGTATTTT
CDR3aa: CATSDREGPSDTQYF

abundance: many
j_gene: TRBJ2-7
v_gene: TRBV12-3/TRBV12-4
d_gene: TRBD1
CDR3nt: TGTGCCAGCACTCGGACAGGGACCTACGAGCAGTACTTC
CDR3aa: CASTRTGTYEQYF

abundance: many
j_gene: TRBJ2-2
v_gene: TRBV2
d_gene: .
CDR3nt: TGTGCCAGCAAAGAAAGTGTTAACACCGGGGAGCTGTTTTTT
CDR3aa: CASKESVNTGELFF

abundance: many
j_gene: TRBJ1-2
v_gene: TRBV12-3/TRBV12-4
d_gene: .
CDR3nt: TGTGCCAGCAGCCTATTGGCGACAGCTACGAACTATGGCTACACCTTC
CDR3aa: CASSLLATATNYGYTF

abundance: .
j_gene: TRBJ1-6
v_gene: TRBV9
d_gene: TRBD1
CDR3nt: TGTGCCAGCAGCGTAGGGGACAGTGGACCCCTCCACTTT
CDR3aa: CASSVGDSGPLHF

abundance: many
j_gene: TRBJ2-7
v_gene: TRBV7-9
d_gene: TRBD1
CDR3nt: TGTGCCAGCAGCTTCTCAGGGGGCTTCGCCGACTACGAGCAGTACTTC
CDR3aa: CASSFSGGFADYEQYF

abundance: few
j_gene: TRBJ1-4
v_gene: TRBV2
d_gene: .
CDR3nt: TGTGCCAGCAGTGACTTTCTGGGGGCGTCAAATGAAAAACTGTTTTTT
CDR3aa: CASSDFLGASNEKLFF

abundance: .
j_gene: TRBJ2-5
v_gene: TRBV11-2
d_gene: .
CDR3nt: TGTGCCAGCAGCTTAGTGAGAGCGGGAGAGACCCAGTACTTC
CDR3aa: CASSLVRAGETQYF

abundance: few
j_gene: TRBJ1-5
v_gene: TRBV30
d_gene: .
CDR3nt: TGTGCCTGGGCGGGCAGGGAGCATCAGCCCCAGCATTTT
CDR3aa: CAWAGREHQPQHF

abundance: once
j_gene: TRBJ1-2
v_gene: TRBV6-2/TRBV6-3
d_gene: .
CDR3nt: TGTGCCAGCAGTTTCCGAGGGGCGACCTATGGCTACACCTTC
CDR3aa: CASSFRGATYGYTF

abundance: many
j_gene: TRBJ1-1
v_gene: TRBV7-9
d_gene: .
CDR3nt: TGTGCCCTCCATCCGGGAGGCGGCACTGAAGCTTTCTTT
CDR3aa: CALHPGGGTEAFF

abundance: many
j_gene: TRBJ1-6
v_gene: TRBV5-1
d_gene: .
CDR3nt: TGCGCCAGCAGCCCGACCGGGACAAGTTATAATTCACCCCTCCACTTT
CDR3aa: CASSPTGTSYNSPLHF

abundance: few
j_gene: TRBJ1-2
v_gene: TRBV18
d_gene: TRBD1
CDR3nt: TGTGCCAGCTCACCTACTTCGGAGACAGGGGTGTATGGCTACACCTTC
CDR3aa: CASSPTSETGVYGYTF

abundance: many
j_gene: TRBJ1-2
v_gene: TRBV14
d_gene: .
CDR3nt: TGTGCCAGCAGCCGAGGACACCTCTATGGCTACACCTTC
CDR3aa: CASSRGHLYGYTF

abundance: many
j_gene: TRBJ2-2
v_gene: TRBV11-2
d_gene: .
CDR3nt: TGTGCCAGCATCAGGGGGGCCGTCACCGGGGAGCTGTTTTTT
CDR3aa: CASIRGAVTGELFF

abundance: many
j_gene: TRBJ1-2
v_gene: TRBV30
d_gene: .
CDR3nt: TGTGCCTGGGGGACCCAAGTCGGCTACACCTTC
CDR3aa: CAWGTQVGYTF